This T cell receptor (beta chain) was captured by sequencing in a study of radiation and T cells in renal cell carcinoma. General study findings and limits: Without pretreatment biopsies, baseline tumor clonotype presence was undetermined. Top tumor clonotypes rose in blood 2 weeks post-radiation, then contracted.

As to time point: blood 2 weeks post-SBRT. As for treatment: 15 Gy SBRT to primary tumor, nephrectomy 4 weeks later. Clear cell pathology was present in this patient's renal cell carcinoma. V was cut by 4 bases and J by 0 bases, with 11 bases left in between. CDR3 length equals 15 residues. The V gene's germline CDR1 is SGHTS and CDR2 YDEGEE. Comments on this clone: Its antigen is not identified.

Generated by immunoSEQ multiplex PCR, the TCRdb table keeps only in-frame clones and is missing some. Of roughly 150,000 clones listed, approximately 90% are singletons. The input for sequencing was blood, taken from a patient whose treatment included radiotherapy and nephrectomy. The chain is built from TRBV5-8 and TRBJ1-5; D perhaps matches TRBD1 (5 bases). The receptor was isolated from a woman aged 45-65 years with renal cell carcinoma. Here the CDR3 DNA reads TGTGCCAGCAGCCTAGGACAACTTAGCAATCAGCCCCAGCATTTT. Translated: CASSLGQLSNQPQHF.